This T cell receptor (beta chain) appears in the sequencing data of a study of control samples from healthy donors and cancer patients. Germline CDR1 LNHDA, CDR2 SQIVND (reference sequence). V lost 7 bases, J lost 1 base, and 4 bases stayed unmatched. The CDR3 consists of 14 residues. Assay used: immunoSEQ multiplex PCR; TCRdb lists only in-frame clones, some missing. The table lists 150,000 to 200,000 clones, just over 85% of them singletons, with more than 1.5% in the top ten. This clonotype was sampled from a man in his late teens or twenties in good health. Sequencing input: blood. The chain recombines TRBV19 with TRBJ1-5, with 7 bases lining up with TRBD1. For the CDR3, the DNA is TGTGCCAGTATGGACAGGCCGAGCAATCAGCCCCAGCATTTT. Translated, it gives CASMDRPSNQPQHF.